The subject of this entry is one T cell receptor (beta chain). Its antigen is unknown. At one end, the junction sequence differs from germline, possibly due to a read error. Clones were read by immunoSEQ multiplex PCR, and TCRdb kept only the in-frame ones, dropping some. The sample carries tens of thousands of clones, under 75% recorded once. The data derive from a study of PD-1 blockade in classical Hodgkin lymphoma. Study-level findings and limits: Before treatment, complete responders showed about the same diversity as newly diagnosed patients.

Time point indicated: cycle 4 day 1 (C4D1), after six to seven weeks of nivolumab. All patients experienced relapse after autologous stem cell transplantation, and brentuximab vedotin exposure was variable. Germline assignment: CDR1 SGHRS and CDR2 YFSETQ. This CDR3 contains 11 residues. Sequences were derived from peripheral blood mononuclear cells (PBMCs), sampled before the fourth cycle of nivolumab. This clonotype was sampled from a human donor with classical Hodgkin lymphoma. The V gene is TRBV5-1, the J gene TRBJ2-5; the D gene is possibly TRBD1 (5 bases). CDR3 sequence reads: CASSLAGRVNF. As DNA, the CDR3 is TGCGCCAGCAGCTTGGCAGGCAGGGTGAACTTC.